A selection of T cell receptor beta chains follows, all from one sample in a study of T cell repertoires in cytomegalovirus infection. TCRdb reprocessed the reads with MiXCR, giving one entry per CDR3 protein. The table has fewer than 80,000 distinct CDR3 sequences, around 3.4% seen once. Material: PBMCs. These receptors all come from a human donor in good health (CMV status not recorded). Some clones in this sample may be carry-over from other donors' samples. Both conserved end residues are part of each CDR3. Clone size, where shown, is once, few, many, or a class for clones that have expanded.

j_call clone_size cdr3_length v_call cdr3_aa
TRBJ1-5 many 16 TRBV12-3/TRBV12-4 CASSEHIGMGNQPQHF
TRBJ2-7 many 12 TRBV12-3/TRBV12-4 CASSFVGAEQYF
TRBJ1-1 many 13 TRBV28 CASRSRDRDQAFF
TRBJ1-1 many 10 TRBV4-2 CASSQRKAFF
TRBJ1-4 many 14 TRBV12-3/TRBV12-4 CASSTGNFGEKLFF
TRBJ2-5 many 15 TRBV7-2 CASSPREASQETQYF
TRBJ2-3 many 13 TRBV9 CASSVASPDTQYF
TRBJ2-7 many 12 TRBV5-6 CASSFNPYEQYF
TRBJ1-2 many 15 TRBV5-5 CASSWDPGKNYGYTF
TRBJ1-4 many 16 TRBV27 CASSLTPGQGREKLFF
TRBJ2-3 many 16 TRBV6-2/TRBV6-3 CASSYSRDRGADTQYF
TRBJ1-1 many 15 TRBV28 CASSPAHIGNTEAFF
TRBJ2-3 many 13 TRBV12-3/TRBV12-4 CASSWTFTDTQYF
TRBJ2-1 many 15 TRBV6-2/TRBV6-3 CASMSGASSYNEQFF
TRBJ1-2 many 15 TRBV15 CATSRDLMGQGGYTF
TRBJ2-3 many 17 TRBV7-2 CASSLVGTSGISDTQYF
TRBJ1-4 many 14 TRBV28 CASLPNVLNEKLFF
TRBJ1-5 many 14 TRBV7-6 CASSLGQDYQPQHF
TRBJ1-1 many 12 TRBV7-9 CASSFDNGVAFF
TRBJ2-5 many 13 TRBV20-1 CSARDRAWETQYF
TRBJ2-5 many 11 TRBV7-9 CASSSLGAQYF
TRBJ2-7 many 16 TRBV3-1 CASSQGPQGVSYEQYF
TRBJ2-2 many 13 TRBV12-3/TRBV12-4 CASRRLNTGELFF
TRBJ2-7 many 13 TRBV20-1 CSDRARSSYEQYF
TRBJ2-7 many 15 TRBV6-5 CASSYQGTGTYEQYF
TRBJ1-3 few 15 TRBV7-2 CASSSQGSSGNTIYF
TRBJ2-7 many 15 TRBV7-2 CASSLEGNPSREQYF
TRBJ1-1 many 13 TRBV14 CASSQQFNTEAFF
TRBJ1-1 many 17 TRBV5-1 CASSLGGTGGMNTEAFF
TRBJ1-6 many 14 TRBV6-1 CASSEVQGDSPLHF
TRBJ2-1 many 11 TRBV5-1 CASALGNEQFF
TRBJ1-1 many 11 TRBV28 CASSYTGEAFF
TRBJ1-6 many 17 TRBV20-1 CSARNRATGGHNSPLHF
TRBJ2-2 NA 13 TRBV30 CAWSSQRGGELFF
TRBJ2-7 many 15 TRBV7-2 CASSFEGLASYEQYF
TRBJ1-2 many 14 TRBV7-9 CASSLIPDTYGYTF
TRBJ1-5 many 14 TRBV7-2 CASSLGDSGQPQHF
TRBJ1-6 many 16 TRBV10-3 CAISESGSIRDSPLHF
TRBJ1-3 many 14 TRBV7-2 CASSRDVPPNTIYF
TRBJ2-1 many 16 TRBV4-3 CASSQDWTSGGRKQFF
TRBJ1-2 many 16 TRBV12-3/TRBV12-4 CASSLLPGQGIVGYTF
TRBJ2-5 many 15 TRBV7-2 CASSLNQIPTETQYF
TRBJ1-1 many 16 TRBV6-5 CASSYNYLLGRTEAFF
TRBJ2-3 many 14 TRBV6-1 CASSVDRARDTQYF